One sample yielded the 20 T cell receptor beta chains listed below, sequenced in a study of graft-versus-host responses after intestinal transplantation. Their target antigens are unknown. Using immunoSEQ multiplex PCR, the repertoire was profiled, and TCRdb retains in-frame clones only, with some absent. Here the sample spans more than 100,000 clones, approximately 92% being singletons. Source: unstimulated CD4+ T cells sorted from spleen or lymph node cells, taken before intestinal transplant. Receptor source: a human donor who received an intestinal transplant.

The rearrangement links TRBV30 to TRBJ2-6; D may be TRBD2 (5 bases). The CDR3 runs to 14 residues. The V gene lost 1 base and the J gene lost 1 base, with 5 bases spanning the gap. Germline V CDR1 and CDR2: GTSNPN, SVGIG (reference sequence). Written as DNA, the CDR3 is TGTGCCTGGAGTGGCGGGTCTGGGGCCAACGTCCTGACTTTC. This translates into CAWSGGSGANVLTF.

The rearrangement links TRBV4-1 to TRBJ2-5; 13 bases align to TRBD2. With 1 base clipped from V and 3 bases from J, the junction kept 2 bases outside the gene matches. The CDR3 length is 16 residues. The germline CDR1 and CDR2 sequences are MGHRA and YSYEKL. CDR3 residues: CASSQGLAGGEETQYF. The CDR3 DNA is TGCGCCAGCAGCCAAGGACTAGCGGGAGGTGAAGAGACCCAGTACTTC.

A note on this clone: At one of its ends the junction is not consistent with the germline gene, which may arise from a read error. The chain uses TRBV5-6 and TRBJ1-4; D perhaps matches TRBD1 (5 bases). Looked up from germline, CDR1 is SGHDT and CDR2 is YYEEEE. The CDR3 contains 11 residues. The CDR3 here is CASSRDYGEVF. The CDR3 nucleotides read TGTGCCAGCAGCAGGGACTATGGGGAGGTTTTT.

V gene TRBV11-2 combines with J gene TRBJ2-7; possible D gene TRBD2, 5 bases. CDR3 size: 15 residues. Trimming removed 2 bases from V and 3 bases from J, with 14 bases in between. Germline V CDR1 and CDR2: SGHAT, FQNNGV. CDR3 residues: CASSLIRGRVYEQYF. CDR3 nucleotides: TGTGCCAGCAGCTTAATTCGGGGTAGGGTCTACGAGCAGTACTTC.

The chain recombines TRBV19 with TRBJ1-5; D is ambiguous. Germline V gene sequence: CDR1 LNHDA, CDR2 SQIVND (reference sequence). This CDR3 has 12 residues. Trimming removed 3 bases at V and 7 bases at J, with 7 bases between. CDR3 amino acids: CASSIEKQPQHF. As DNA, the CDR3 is TGTGCCAGTAGTATCGAAAAGCAGCCCCAGCATTTT.

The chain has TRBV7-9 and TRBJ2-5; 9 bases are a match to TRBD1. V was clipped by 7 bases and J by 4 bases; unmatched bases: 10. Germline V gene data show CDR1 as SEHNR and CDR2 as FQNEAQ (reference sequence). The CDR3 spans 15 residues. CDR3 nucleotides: TGTGCCAGCACCAGACAGGGGGGATTAAGAGAGACCCAGTACTTC. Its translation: CASTRQGGLRETQYF.

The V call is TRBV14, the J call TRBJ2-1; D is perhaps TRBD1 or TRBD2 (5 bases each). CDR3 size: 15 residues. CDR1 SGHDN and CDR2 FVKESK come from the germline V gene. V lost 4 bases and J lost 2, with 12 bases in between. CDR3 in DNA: TGTGCCAGCAGCCCTTGGGACCGAACCTACAATGAGCAGTTCTTC. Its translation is CASSPWDRTYNEQFF. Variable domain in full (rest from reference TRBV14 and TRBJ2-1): EAGVTQFPSHSVIEKGQTVTLRCDPISGHDNLYWYRRVMGKEIKFLLHFVKESKQDESGMPNNRFLAERTGGTYSTLKVQPAELEDSGVYFCASSPWDRTYNEQFFGPGTRLTVL.

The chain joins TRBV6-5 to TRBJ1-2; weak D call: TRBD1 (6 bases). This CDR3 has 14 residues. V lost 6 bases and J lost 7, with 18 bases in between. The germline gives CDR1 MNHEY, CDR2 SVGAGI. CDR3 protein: CASSPGGGAGGYTF. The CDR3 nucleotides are TGTGCCAGCAGCCCCGGTGGGGGCGCGGGTGGCTACACCTTC.

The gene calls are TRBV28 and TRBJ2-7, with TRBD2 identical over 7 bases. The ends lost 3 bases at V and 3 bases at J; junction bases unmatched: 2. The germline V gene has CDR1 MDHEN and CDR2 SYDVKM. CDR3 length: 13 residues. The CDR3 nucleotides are TGTGCCAGCAGTTTGGCTAGCGGCTACGAGCAGTACTTC. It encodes CASSLASGYEQYF.

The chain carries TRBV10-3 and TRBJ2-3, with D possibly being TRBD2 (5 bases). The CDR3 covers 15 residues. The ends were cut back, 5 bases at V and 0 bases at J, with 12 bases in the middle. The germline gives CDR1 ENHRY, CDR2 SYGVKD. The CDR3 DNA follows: TGTGCCATCAGTATCCGGGGAGCCAGCACAGATACGCAGTATTTT. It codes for CAISIRGASTDTQYF.

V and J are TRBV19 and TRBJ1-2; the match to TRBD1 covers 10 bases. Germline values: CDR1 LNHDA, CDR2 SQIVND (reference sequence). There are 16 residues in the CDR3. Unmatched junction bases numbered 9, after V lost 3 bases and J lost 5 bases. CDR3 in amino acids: CASSIQTGGAVYGYTF. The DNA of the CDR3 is TGTGCCAGTAGTATTCAGACAGGGGGCGCGGTATATGGCTACACCTTC.

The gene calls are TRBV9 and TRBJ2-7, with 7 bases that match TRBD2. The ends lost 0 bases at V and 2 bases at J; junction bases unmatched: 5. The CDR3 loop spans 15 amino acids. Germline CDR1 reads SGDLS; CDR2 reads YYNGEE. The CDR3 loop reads CASSVAAGATYEQYF. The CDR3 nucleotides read TGTGCCAGCAGCGTAGCTGCGGGAGCGACCTACGAGCAGTACTTC.

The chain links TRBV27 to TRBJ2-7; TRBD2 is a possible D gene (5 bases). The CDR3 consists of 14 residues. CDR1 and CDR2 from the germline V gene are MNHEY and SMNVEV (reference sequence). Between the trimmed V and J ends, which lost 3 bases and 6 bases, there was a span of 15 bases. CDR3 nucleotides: TGTGCCAGCAGTTTCTCGGGGAGTTGGGTCGAGCAGTACTTC. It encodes CASSFSGSWVEQYF.

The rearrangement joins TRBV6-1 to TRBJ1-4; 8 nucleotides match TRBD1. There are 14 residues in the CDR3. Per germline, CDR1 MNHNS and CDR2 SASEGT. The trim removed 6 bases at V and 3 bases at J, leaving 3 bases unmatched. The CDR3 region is CASSRGLANEKLFF. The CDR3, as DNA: TGTGCCAGCAGCAGGGGGCTTGCTAATGAAAAACTGTTTTTT.

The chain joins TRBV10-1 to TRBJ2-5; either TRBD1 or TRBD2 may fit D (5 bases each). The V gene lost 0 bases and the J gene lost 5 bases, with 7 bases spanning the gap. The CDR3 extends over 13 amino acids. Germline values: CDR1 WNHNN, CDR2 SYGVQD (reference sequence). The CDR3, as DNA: TGCGCCAGCAGTGAGTCGGGGGTGGAGACCCAGTACTTC. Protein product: CASSESGVETQYF.

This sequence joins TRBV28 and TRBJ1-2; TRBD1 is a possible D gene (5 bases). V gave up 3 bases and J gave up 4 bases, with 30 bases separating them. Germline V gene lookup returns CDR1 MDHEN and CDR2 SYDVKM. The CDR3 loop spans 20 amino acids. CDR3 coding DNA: TGTGCCAGCAGTTTGGTGGTTTTTGTTCAGGTCGGGGGGGAAGGCTATGGCTACACCTTC. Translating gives CASSLVVFVQVGGEGYGYTF.

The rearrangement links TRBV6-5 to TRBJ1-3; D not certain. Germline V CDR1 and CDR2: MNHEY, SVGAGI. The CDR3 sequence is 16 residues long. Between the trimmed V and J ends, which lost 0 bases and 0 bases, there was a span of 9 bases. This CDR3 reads CASSYSTRPSGNTIYF. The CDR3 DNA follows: TGTGCCAGCAGTTACTCGACTCGTCCCTCTGGAAACACCATATATTTT.

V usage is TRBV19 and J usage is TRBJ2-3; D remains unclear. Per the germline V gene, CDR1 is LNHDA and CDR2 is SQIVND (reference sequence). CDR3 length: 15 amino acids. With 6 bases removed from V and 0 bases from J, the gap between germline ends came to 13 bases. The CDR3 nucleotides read TGTGCCAGTAGCCGAAGTGGGGTTAGCACAGATACGCAGTATTTT. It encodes CASSRSGVSTDTQYF.

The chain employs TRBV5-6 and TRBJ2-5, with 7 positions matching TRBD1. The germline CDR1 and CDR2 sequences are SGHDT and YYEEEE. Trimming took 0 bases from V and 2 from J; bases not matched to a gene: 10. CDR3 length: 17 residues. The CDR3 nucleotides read TGTGCCAGCAGCTTGGATCGGACAGGTGGATGGCAAGAGACCCAGTACTTC. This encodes CASSLDRTGGWQETQYF.

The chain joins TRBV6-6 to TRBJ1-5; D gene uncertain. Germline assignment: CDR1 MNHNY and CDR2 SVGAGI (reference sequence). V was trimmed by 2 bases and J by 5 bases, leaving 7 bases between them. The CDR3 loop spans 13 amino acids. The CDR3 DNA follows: TGTGCCAGCAGTTACACAGAGTATCAGCCCCAGCATTTT. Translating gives CASSYTEYQPQHF.